This paragraph covers one T cell receptor beta chain sequence. There is no known antigen for this receptor. One base away there is no much larger clone; base qualities are not given. This sample was included in a study of blood T cell repertoires in COVID-19 (TCRdb year 2020). Some background on the complete study: Samples covering the acute and convalescent phases of COVID-19 were provided by collaborators in the United States, Italy and Spain. The material from the prospective study consisted of cDNA or gDNA derived from T cells, B-cell-depleted T cells, or PBMCs. A freely available public database, intended as a resource for researchers studying the immune response to SARS-CoV-2, is where the repertoires were released. Samples came from the ongoing ImmuneRACE study (first 160 participants) plus 1,254 subjects from 6 global collaborators. A de-identified subject ID, COVID-19 status, age in years and sex were almost always included in the sample metadata. Where available, HLA class I and class II types were taken from metadata supplied by the sample provider and were not determined by assay-based typing. The dataset comprised deeply sampled blood TCRbeta repertoires from subjects exposed to, actively infected with, or recovered from COVID-19. What the study reported, not specific to this receptor: Clinical and demographic metadata were provided uncurated, with the amount varying by source and participant.

The immunoSEQ Assay, a bias-controlled multiplex PCR, was used to amplify TCRbeta CDR3 regions from genomic DNA. As for the original processing: Within the assay, amplification of reference gene primers was used to estimate how many nucleated cells each sample contained. To quantify the absolute abundance of each unique TCRbeta CDR3 rearrangement, sequence reads were collapsed and filtered. Productive Simpson clonality was computed per sample as the square root of Simpson's diversity index over productive rearrangements. This is the immuneACCESS table as TCRdb keeps it, with only in-frame sequences that have V and J called. A part of the clones is gone; compared with another copy, unresolved V genes explain less than half, and the rest is unexplained. V, J and clone size derive from that table, while D and trimming were established from the DNA sequence. The sample table contains fewer than 200,000 clones; only one count was recorded for approximately 89% of them. 2.5% of the sample goes to the ten largest clones.

CDR1 GTSNPN and CDR2 SVGIG are derived from the germline V gene (reference sequence). Relative to germline, V is 6 bases shorter and J is 0 bases shorter, with 12 bases between their ends. From the cysteine through the phenylalanine, the CDR3 covers 14 amino acids. Only the CDR3 portion is preserved as DNA: 42 bases, with reading frame beginning at the first base. Collaborating institutions collected whole blood in K2EDTA tubes following their own protocols. Collaborator samples were shipped for TCRbeta analysis as frozen whole blood, isolated PBMCs, or DNA extracted from either sample type. Input material: peripheral blood. The clonotype comes from a man aged 40-50 years with active or convalescent COVID-19. This sequence uses TRBV30 and TRBJ1-3; TRBD1 is a possible D gene, resting on 5 matching bases. The CDR3 protein: CACRQLSSGNTIYF. The sequenced DNA is TGTGCCTGTAGACAGCTGAGCTCTGGAAACACCATATATTTT.